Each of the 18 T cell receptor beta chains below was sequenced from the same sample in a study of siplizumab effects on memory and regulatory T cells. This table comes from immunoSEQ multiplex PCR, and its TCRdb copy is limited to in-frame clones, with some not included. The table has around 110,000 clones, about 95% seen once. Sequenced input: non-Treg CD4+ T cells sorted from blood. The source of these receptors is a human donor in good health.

CDR3 nucleotides: TGTGCCAGTAGTAGAGACGGACTTTCTAACTATGGCTACACCTTC. It codes for CASSRDGLSNYGYTF. J is TRBJ1-2 and V is TRBV19; the D is unclear. V shed 4 bases and J shed 0 bases, with 12 bases lying between them. The germline V gene encodes CDR1 LNHDA and CDR2 SQIVND (reference sequence). The CDR3 sequence is 15 residues long. Drawing the rest from reference TRBV19 and TRBJ1-2, the complete variable domain is DGGITQSPKYLFRKEGQNVTLSCEQNLNHDAMYWYRQDPGQGLRLIYYSQIVNDFQKGDIAEGYSVSREKKESFPLTVTSAQKNPTAFYLCASSRDGLSNYGYTFGSGTRLTVV.

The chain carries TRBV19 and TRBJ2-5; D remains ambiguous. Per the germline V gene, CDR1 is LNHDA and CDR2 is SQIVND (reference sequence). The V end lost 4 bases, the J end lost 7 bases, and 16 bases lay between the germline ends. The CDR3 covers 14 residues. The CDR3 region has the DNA TGTGCCAGTAGTAATATGATGGGCAGAGGGACCCAGTACTTC. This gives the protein CASSNMMGRGTQYF.

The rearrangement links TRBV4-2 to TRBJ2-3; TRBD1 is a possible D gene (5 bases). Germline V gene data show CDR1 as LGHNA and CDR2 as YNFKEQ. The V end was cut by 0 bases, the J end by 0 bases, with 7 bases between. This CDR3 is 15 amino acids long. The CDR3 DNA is TGTGCCAGCAGCCAAGATAAGGGGAGCACAGATACGCAGTATTTT. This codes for CASSQDKGSTDTQYF.

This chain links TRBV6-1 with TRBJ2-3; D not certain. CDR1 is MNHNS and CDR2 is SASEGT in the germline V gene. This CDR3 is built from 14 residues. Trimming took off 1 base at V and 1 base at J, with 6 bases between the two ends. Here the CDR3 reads CASSEGAGTDTQYF. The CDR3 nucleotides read TGTGCCAGCAGTGAAGGCGCGGGCACAGATACGCAGTATTTT.

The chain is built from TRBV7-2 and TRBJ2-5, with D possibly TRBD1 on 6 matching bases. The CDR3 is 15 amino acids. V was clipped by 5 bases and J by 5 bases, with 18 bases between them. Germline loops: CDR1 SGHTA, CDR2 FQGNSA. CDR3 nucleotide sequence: TGTGCCAGCAGCGAGAGTAAGGGAAGGGGGGAGACCCAGTACTTC. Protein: CASSESKGRGETQYF. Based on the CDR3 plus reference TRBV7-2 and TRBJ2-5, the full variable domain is GAGVSQSPSNKVTEKGKDVELRCDPISGHTALYWYRQSLGQGLEFLIYFQGNSAPDKSGLPSDRFSAERTGGSVSTLTIQRTQQEDSAVYLCASSESKGRGETQYFGPGTRLLVL.

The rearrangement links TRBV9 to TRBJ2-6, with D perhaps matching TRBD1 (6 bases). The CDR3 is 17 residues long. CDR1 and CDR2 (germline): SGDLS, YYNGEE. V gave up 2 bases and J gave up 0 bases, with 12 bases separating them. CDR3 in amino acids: CASSVSGASSGANVLTF. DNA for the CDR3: TGTGCCAGCAGCGTTTCAGGGGCGAGCTCTGGGGCCAACGTCCTGACTTTC.

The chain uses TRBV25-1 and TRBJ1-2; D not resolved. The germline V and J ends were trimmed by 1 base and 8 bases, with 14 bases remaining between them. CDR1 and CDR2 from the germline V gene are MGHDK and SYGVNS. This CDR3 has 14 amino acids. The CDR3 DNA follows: TGTGCCAGCAGTGAATTCGAAGGAAGTGACGGCTACACCTTC. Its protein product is CASSEFEGSDGYTF.

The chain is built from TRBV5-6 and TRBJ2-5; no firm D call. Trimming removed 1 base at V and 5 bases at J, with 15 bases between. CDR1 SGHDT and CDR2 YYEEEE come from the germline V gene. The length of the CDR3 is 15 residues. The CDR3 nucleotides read TGTGCCAGCAGCTTGCCTAGGTTGATCGGGGAGACCCAGTACTTC. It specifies CASSLPRLIGETQYF.

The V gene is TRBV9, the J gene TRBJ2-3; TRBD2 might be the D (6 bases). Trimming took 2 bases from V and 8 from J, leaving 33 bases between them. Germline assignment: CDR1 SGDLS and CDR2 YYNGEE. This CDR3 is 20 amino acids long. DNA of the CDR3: TGTGCCAGCAGCGTTGTAGTCGGGGGTAACGCCCCGGTGGAGGAAGGTACGCAGTATTTT. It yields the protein CASSVVVGGNAPVEEGTQYF.

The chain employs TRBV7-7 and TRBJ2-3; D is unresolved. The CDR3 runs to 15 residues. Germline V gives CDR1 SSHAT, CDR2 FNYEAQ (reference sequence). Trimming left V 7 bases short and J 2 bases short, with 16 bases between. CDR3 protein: CASTENGSYTDTQYF. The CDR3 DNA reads TGTGCCAGCACCGAAAACGGCTCTTACACAGATACGCAGTATTTT.

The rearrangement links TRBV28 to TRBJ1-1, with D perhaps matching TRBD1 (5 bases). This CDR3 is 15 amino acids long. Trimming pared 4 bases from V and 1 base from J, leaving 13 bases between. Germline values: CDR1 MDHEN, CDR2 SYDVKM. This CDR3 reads CASSYAGTANTEAFF. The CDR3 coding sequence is TGTGCCAGCAGTTATGCCGGGACGGCGAACACTGAAGCTTTCTTT.

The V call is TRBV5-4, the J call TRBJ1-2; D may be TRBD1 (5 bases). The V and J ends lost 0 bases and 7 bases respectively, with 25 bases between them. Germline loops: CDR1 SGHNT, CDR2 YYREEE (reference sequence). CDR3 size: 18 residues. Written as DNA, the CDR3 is TGTGCCAGCAGCTTGGGCGGGACCCCCATATCTCTAACGTTTGGCTACACCTTC. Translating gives CASSLGGTPISLTFGYTF.

The CDR3 DNA sequence: TGTGCCAGCAGGCTGGTTTACGAGCAGTACTTC. It codes for CASRLVYEQYF. The rearrangement links TRBV2 to TRBJ2-7, with D uncertain. The CDR3 consists of 11 residues. Trimming took 6 bases from V and 4 from J, leaving 7 bases between them. Per the germline V gene, CDR1 is SNHLY and CDR2 is FYNNEI.

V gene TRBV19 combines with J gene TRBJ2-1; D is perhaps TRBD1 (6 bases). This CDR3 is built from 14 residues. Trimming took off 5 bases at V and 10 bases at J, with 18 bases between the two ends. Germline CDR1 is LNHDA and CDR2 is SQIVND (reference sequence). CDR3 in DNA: TGTGCCAGTAGTCCCCCCCCCACGACAGGCGAGCAGTTCTTC. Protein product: CASSPPPTTGEQFF.

The CDR3 coding sequence is TGTGCCAGCAGCGTGGGGGTAAACTATGGCTACACCTTC. Protein: CASSVGVNYGYTF. The chain couples TRBV7-2 to TRBJ1-2, with TRBD1 as a possible D gene (5 bases). CDR3 length: 13 residues. The germline V gene encodes CDR1 SGHTA and CDR2 FQGNSA. V lost 5 bases and J lost 2, with 9 bases in between.

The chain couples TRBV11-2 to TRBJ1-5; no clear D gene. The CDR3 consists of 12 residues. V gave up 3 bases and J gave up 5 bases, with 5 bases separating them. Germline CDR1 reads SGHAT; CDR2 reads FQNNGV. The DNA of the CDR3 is TGTGCCAGCAGCTTCTCGTATCAGCCCCAGCATTTT. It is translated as CASSFSYQPQHF.

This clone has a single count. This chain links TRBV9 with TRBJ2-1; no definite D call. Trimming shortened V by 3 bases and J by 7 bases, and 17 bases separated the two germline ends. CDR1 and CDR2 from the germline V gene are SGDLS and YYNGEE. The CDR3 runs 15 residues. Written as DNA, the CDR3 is TGTGCCAGCAGCGCCAGCCTAGGACGACAAAATGAGCAGTTCTTC. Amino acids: CASSASLGRQNEQFF.

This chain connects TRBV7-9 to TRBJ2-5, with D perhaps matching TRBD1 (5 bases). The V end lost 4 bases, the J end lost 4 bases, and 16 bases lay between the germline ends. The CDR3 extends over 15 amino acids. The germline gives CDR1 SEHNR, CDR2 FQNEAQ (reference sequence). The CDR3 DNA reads TGTGCCAGCAGCTCGCAGGGCCCGTCGCGAGAGACCCAGTACTTC. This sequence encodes CASSSQGPSRETQYF.